One TCR beta chain is described in this entry. Its antigen is undetermined. This specimen comes from a study of T cells in Graves' hyperthyroidism and ophthalmopathy. There were TCR beta CDR3 regions amplified from RNA transcripts. With the HTBI primer set, the TCR CDR3 went through a first round of RT-PCR. TCRdb re-called the multiplex PCR reads through MiXCR, storing one row per CDR3 protein. The repertoire has 540,000 or so distinct CDR3 sequences, approximately 14% of them found once; the top ten carry around 7.8%. There are 13 residues in the CDR3. Germline CDR1 is DFQATT and CDR2 is SNEGSKA (reference sequence). V lost 4 bases to trimming and J lost 2 bases; unmatched junction nucleotides: 1. The study, taken as a whole, reports: Model-based prediction identified ophthalmopathy a median around 6.5 months prior to its onset. Peripheral blood also featured most of the thyroid clonotypes expanded above 0.001. By a 13 V-J model, ophthalmopathy was set apart from stable hyperthyroidism.

The chain carries TRBV20-1 and TRBJ2-3, with TRBD2 matching 9 bases. The receptor was isolated from a woman in her twenties or thirties with Graves' hyperthyroidism. The sample comprised blood. This CDR3 is CSATSGTTDTQYF. CDR3 nucleotide sequence: TGCAGTGCTACTAGCGGGACCACAGATACGCAGTATTTT.